The clone carrying this T cell receptor beta chain was recorded only once. The antigen is undetermined. These data belong to a study of CD8+ T cells in alopecia areata. Study overall: Tofacitinib therapy took 6 to 18 months; 6 months off drug came after. General study results and limits: When scalp samples are sequenced, resident alphabeta T cells of normal skin are also captured. Although TCR sharing was seen in mice, sharing across patients was less clear, possibly for HLA-related reasons.

RNA was extracted and reverse transcribed into cDNA as the sequencing template. Repertoires were generated with immunoSEQ multiplex PCR, while TCRdb's copy carries only in-frame clones and drops some. The table includes hundreds of thousands of clones, 50% to 65% detected once. The CDR3 is 17 amino acids. Trimming cost V 0 bases and J 0 bases, with 12 bases left between them. Per the germline V gene, CDR1 is SGHRS and CDR2 is YFSETQ. In alopecia areata patients, both lesional scalp punch biopsies and peripheral blood were collected. The J gene is TRBJ2-2, the V gene TRBV5-1, with D perhaps matching TRBD2 (6 bases). The material was CD4+ T cells sorted from blood, obtained at week 0. This sequence originates from a human donor with alopecia areata. CDR3 region: CASSLAGGAANTGELFF. The CDR3 DNA is TGCGCCAGCAGCTTGGCCGGGGGAGCAGCGAACACCGGGGAGCTGTTTTTT.